This TCR beta chain came from a study of regulatory T cells in long-lasting Graves disease. Background on the study: Positive TSH receptor antibodies alongside over 5 years of antithyroid drugs were what marked Graves' disease as persistent.

Per the germline V gene, CDR1 is MNHEY and CDR2 is SVGAGI. The CDR3 is 13 residues long. V gave up 0 bases and J gave up 5 bases, with 5 bases separating them. As concerns this clonotype: The antigen is undetermined.

As for time point: persistent/refractory GD, antithyroid drugs over 5 years with positive TRAb. With RNA extracted from PBMCs as input, the TCR library was made. Patient provenance is recorded as an endocrinology department in Xi'an, China. Building of the TCR beta libraries involved iRepertoire HTBI primers and Arm-PCR of CDR3 regions. TCRdb fed the multiplex PCR reads into MiXCR, producing one record per CDR3 protein. Among some 330,000 distinct CDR3 sequences listed, roughly 23% were seen once. Study-level findings and limits: Patients with persistent disease showed a bias toward TRBV28, TRBJ1-2 and TRBJ2-5.

The specimen comprised peripheral blood mononuclear cells (PBMCs), sampled when the disease was refractory, from a patient treated with antithyroid drugs. The chain recombines TRBV6-5 with TRBJ1-5; D gene unclear. The receptor's source is a woman aged 40 to 55 with Graves disease. CDR3 sequence (DNA): TGTGCCAGCAGTTACTCGATCCATCAGCCCCAGCATTTT. It encodes CASSYSIHQPQHF.